This T cell receptor beta chain was identified during a study of shared clonotypes between healthy human individuals. Study in general: Researchers assigned three CD4 naive, three CD4 memory, two CD8 naive and one CD8 memory plate to each donor. Points from the study as a whole: Investigators expected sequencing depth to affect clonotype sharing among donors.

This clone was observed a handful of times. Its antigen is unknown. The V gene lost 2 bases and the J gene lost 7 bases, with 15 bases spanning the gap. Looked up from germline, CDR1 is MNHNY and CDR2 is SVGAGI (reference sequence). The CDR3 extends over 15 amino acids. Libraries were prepared by immunoSEQ multiplex PCR; TCRdb keeps only in-frame clonotypes and omits some of them. The data hold about 990,000 clones, with 70% to 80% observed a single time. The sample consisted of memory CD4+ T cells from PBMCs. Sample subset: CD45RA-negative fraction. This receptor was identified in a man aged 18 to 29 in good health. Some clones in this sample may be carry-over from other donors' samples. V is TRBV6-6 and J is TRBJ1-5; a possible D gene is TRBD1 (6 bases). CDR3 coding DNA: TGTGCCAGCAGTTACACGACAGGAGGAAGACAGCCCCAGCATTTT. Translation: CASSYTTGGRQPQHF.